This paragraph reports one T cell receptor beta chain. In the original analysis: From reference gene primer amplification, estimates of nucleated cell counts were derived. TCRdb's table, derived via immunoSEQ multiplex PCR, lists solely in-frame clones and lacks some. V, J and clone size reflect that table, while D and trimming were determined from the DNA. The sample contains approximately 30,000 clones, 85% of which appear only once. These data originate in a study of blood T cell repertoires in COVID-19. Between the trimmed V and J ends, which lost 7 bases and 6 bases, there was a span of 16 bases. This CDR3 comprises 13 residues.

The clonotype originates from a human donor in a cohort sampled during active COVID-19. Sequenced: peripheral blood. The chain joins TRBV12-3 or TRBV12-4 to TRBJ2-7; D unresolved. This chain's CDR3 is CASTFGLPFEQYF. CDR3 DNA: TGTGCCAGCACCTTTGGGCTTCCATTCGAGCAGTACTTC.